Listed here are 7 T cell receptor beta chains from one sample, sequenced in a study of metastatic and nonmetastatic thyroid tumors (dated by TCRdb to 2020 to 2021). No patient had received any treatment before thyroid surgery. The library was prepared using PCR. Data came from an Illumina HiSeq 4000. TCRdb reworked the public reads: Q25 trimming with fastp, MiXCR clone assembly, productive beta chains retained. This sample has about 92,000 clones in its table, and about 15% of those were observed once. Roughly 3.6% of the sample is held by the ten biggest clonotypes. The sample was blood. Source of these receptors: a female donor with papillary thyroid cancer or a benign thyroid nodule (not recorded which). Some clones in this sample may be carry-over from other donors' samples.

In regard to this clone: A much bigger clone sits one base away, suggesting this may be a read error. The V call is TRBV3-1, the J call TRBJ2-2; D is unresolved. Germline V gene data show CDR1 as LGHDT and CDR2 as YNNKEL (reference sequence). The CDR3 contains 16 residues. V was shortened by 0 bases and J by 0 bases, with 8 bases between the two germline ends. CDR3 nucleotides: TGTGCCAGCAGCCAAGACCGTCACCCGAACACCGGGGAGCTGTTTTTT. Translating it yields CASSQDRHPNTGELFF.

This clone was detected many times. The V call is TRBV14, the J call TRBJ1-2, with a possible D match to TRBD1 (5 bases). The germline V gene encodes CDR1 SGHDN and CDR2 FVKESK. CDR3 length: 16 residues. V lost 1 base to trimming and J lost 4 bases, with 16 bases between them. CDR3 coding DNA: TGTGCCAGCAGCCAAGTCCCAGTCGGGGGACTCTATGGCTACACCTTC. It encodes CASSQVPVGGLYGYTF.

This clone has a count of ten or more. The rearrangement links TRBV12-3 or TRBV12-4 to TRBJ1-2; 7 positions agree with TRBD1. Trimming at V came to 1 base and at J to 8 bases, leaving 7 bases not matched to a gene. The CDR3 runs to 14 residues. CDR3: CASSLGQGGEGYTF. In nucleotides, the CDR3 is TGTGCCAGCAGTTTAGGACAGGGAGGGGAAGGCTACACCTTC.

This clone has more than one count but fewer than ten. Other DNA variants within this sample encode the same CDR3. V is TRBV5-6 and J is TRBJ2-4; 7 bases map to TRBD2. Germline CDR1 SGHDT, CDR2 YYEEEE. The CDR3 is made up of 17 amino acids. V was clipped by 0 bases and J by 7 bases; unmatched bases: 13. The CDR3 spells CASSLGGGAPFSNIQYF. The DNA of the CDR3 is TGTGCCAGCAGCTTGGGGGGGGGAGCCCCCTTTTCGAACATTCAGTACTTC.

The table lists this clone with a few counts. Just one base apart from a much larger clone, this may be a read error. The chain recombines TRBV12-3 or TRBV12-4 with TRBJ2-2; perhaps D is TRBD1 or TRBD2 (5 bases each). V was shortened by 5 bases and J by 4 bases, with 20 bases between the two germline ends. This CDR3 has 17 residues. The CDR3, as DNA: TGTGCCAGCAGTGACGTCGGGGCAGGGATGGGCACCGGGGAGCTGTTTTTT. Amino acids: CASSDVGAGMGTGELFF.

As regards this clone: This sequence may be a read error, since a much larger clone differs from it by one base. The V gene is TRBV9, the J gene TRBJ2-2, with D uncertain. V was trimmed by 0 bases and J by 7 bases, leaving 4 bases between them. Germline loops: CDR1 SGDLS, CDR2 YYNGEE. The CDR3 loop spans 12 amino acids. In DNA, the CDR3 is TGTGCCAGCAGCGTAGAAGTCGGGGAGCTGTTTTTT. It specifies CASSVEVGELFF. The variable domain in full, with the rest retrieved from reference TRBV9 and TRBJ2-2, is DSGVTQTPKHLITATGQRVTLRCSPRSGDLSVYWYQQSLDQGLQFLIQYYNGEERAKGNILERFSAQQFPDLHSELNLSSLELGDSALYFCASSVEVGELFFGEGSRLTVL.

This clone was found many times. The same CDR3 can be traced to other DNA sequences in this sample. The rearrangement uses TRBV10-3 and TRBJ1-2; possibly TRBD1 for D (5 bases). V was cut by 0 bases and J by 7 bases, with 9 bases left in between. CDR1 is ENHRY and CDR2 is SYGVKD in the germline V gene. This CDR3 comprises 13 residues. The CDR3 DNA is TGTGCCATCAGTGAGTCGCAGGGCCGTGGCTACACCTTC. Its translation: CAISESQGRGYTF.